The present TCR beta chain was sequenced within a study of regulatory T cells in long-lasting Graves disease. Study outcomes and limitations: The work looked only at peripheral blood and did not look at thyroid tissue. TRBV28, TRBJ1-2 and TRBJ2-5 were segments that persistent disease favored.

Time point denoted: newly diagnosed GD, antithyroid drugs for less than 3 months. PBMC RNA served as the TCR library source. CDR3 length equals 16 residues. The germline V and J ends were trimmed by 0 bases and 9 bases, with 21 bases remaining between them. Germline CDR1 is SNHLY and CDR2 is FYNNEI. Arm-PCR with iRepertoire HTBI primers amplified the CDR3 regions for these TCR beta libraries. TCRdb re-called the multiplex PCR reads with MiXCR, one entry per CDR3 protein. The top ten clones hold about 20% of a sample with fewer than 650,000 distinct CDR3 sequences, roughly 15% of them seen once. The sample holds many counts of this clonotype. Its antigen is not known. The same specimen was also included in a second study, on T cells in Graves' hyperthyroidism and ophthalmopathy. As that report states: From stable hyperthyroidism, ophthalmopathy was set apart by a 13 V-J model.

This clonotype originated in a woman in her 30s with Graves disease. V and J are TRBV2 and TRBJ2-7; no definite D call. The sequencing here drew on peripheral blood mononuclear cells (PBMCs), taken at new diagnosis, from a patient treated with antithyroid drugs. The CDR3 nucleotides are TGTGCCAGCAGTGAAGCTCCTGACCGGAGCAGTAGGGCGCAGTACTTC. This codes for CASSEAPDRSSRAQYF.